The 3 T cell receptor beta chains listed next were all sequenced from one sample in a study of blood T cell repertoires in COVID-19. Measured with immunoSEQ multiplex PCR; TCRdb has only the in-frame clones, and not every one. The sample carries nearly 300,000 clones, about 81% recorded once. Sequenced: peripheral blood. All receptors come from a human donor with COVID-19, enrolled during active disease. The donor label of this sample is uncertain.

The chain has TRBV28 and TRBJ1-1; D may be TRBD1 (5 bases). The CDR3 is 13 residues long. Germline-derived CDR1 and CDR2 are MDHEN and SYDVKM. V was pared by 2 bases and J by 4 bases, with 8 bases between. Here the CDR3 reads CASSLGGVTEAFF. The CDR3 DNA follows: TGTGCCAGCAGTTTAGGGGGGGTCACTGAAGCTTTCTTT. Based on the CDR3 plus reference TRBV28 and TRBJ1-1, the full variable domain is DVKVTQSSRYLVKRTGEKVFLECVQDMDHENMFWYRQDPGLGLRLIYFSYDVKMKEKGDIPEGYSVSREKKERFSLILESASTNQTSMYLCASSLGGVTEAFFGQGTRLTVV.

V gene TRBV24-1 combines with J gene TRBJ1-2; weak D call: TRBD1 (6 bases). Trimming removed 5 bases from V and 8 bases from J, with 14 bases in between. Germline V CDR1 and CDR2: KGHDR, SFDVKD. CDR3 size: 13 residues. The CDR3 loop reads CATSAQGFVGYTF. The CDR3 region has the DNA TGTGCCACCAGTGCCCAGGGGTTTGTGGGCTACACCTTC.

J is TRBJ2-3 and V is TRBV5-6; D call uncertain. The V end lost 3 bases, the J end lost 0 bases, and 5 bases lay between the germline ends. The CDR3 has 13 residues. Germline CDR1 SGHDT, CDR2 YYEEEE. The CDR3, as DNA: TGTGCCAGCAGCTCCACTAGCACAGATACGCAGTATTTT. Amino acid sequence: CASSSTSTDTQYF.